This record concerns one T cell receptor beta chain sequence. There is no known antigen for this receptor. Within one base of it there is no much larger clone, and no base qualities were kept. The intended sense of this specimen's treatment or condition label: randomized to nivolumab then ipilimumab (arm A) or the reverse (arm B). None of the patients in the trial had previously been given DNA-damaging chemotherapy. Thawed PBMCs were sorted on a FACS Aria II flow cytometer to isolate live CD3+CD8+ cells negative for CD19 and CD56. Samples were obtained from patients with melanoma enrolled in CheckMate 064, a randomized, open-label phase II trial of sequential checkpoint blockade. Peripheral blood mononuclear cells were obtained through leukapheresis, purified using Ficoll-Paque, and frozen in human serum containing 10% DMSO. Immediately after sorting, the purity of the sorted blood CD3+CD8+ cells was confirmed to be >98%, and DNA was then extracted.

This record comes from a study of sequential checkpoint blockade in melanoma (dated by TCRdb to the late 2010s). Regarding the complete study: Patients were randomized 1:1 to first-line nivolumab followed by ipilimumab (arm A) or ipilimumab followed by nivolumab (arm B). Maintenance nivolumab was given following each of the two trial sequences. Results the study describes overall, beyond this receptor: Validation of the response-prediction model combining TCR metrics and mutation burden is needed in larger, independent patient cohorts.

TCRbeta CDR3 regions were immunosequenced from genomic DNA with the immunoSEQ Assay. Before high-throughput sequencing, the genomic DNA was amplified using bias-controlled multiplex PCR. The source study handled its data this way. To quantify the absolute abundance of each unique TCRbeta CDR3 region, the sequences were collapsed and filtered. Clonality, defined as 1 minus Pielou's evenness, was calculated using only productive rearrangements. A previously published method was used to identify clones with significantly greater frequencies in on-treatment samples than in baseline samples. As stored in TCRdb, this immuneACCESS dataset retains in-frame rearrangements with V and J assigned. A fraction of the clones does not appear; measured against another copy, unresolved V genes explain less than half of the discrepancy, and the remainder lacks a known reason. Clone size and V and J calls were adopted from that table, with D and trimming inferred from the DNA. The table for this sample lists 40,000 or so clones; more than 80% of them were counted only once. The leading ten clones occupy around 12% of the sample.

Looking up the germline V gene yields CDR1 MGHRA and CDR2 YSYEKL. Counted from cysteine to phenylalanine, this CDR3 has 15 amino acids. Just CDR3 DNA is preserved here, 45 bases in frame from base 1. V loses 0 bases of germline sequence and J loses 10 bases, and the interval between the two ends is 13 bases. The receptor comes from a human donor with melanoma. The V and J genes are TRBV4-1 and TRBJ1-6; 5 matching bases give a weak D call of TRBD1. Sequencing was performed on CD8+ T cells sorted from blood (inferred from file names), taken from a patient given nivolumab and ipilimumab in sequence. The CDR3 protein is CASSQEAQGGSPLHF. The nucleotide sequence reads TGCGCCAGCAGCCAAGAGGCCCAGGGCGGATCACCCCTCCACTTT.